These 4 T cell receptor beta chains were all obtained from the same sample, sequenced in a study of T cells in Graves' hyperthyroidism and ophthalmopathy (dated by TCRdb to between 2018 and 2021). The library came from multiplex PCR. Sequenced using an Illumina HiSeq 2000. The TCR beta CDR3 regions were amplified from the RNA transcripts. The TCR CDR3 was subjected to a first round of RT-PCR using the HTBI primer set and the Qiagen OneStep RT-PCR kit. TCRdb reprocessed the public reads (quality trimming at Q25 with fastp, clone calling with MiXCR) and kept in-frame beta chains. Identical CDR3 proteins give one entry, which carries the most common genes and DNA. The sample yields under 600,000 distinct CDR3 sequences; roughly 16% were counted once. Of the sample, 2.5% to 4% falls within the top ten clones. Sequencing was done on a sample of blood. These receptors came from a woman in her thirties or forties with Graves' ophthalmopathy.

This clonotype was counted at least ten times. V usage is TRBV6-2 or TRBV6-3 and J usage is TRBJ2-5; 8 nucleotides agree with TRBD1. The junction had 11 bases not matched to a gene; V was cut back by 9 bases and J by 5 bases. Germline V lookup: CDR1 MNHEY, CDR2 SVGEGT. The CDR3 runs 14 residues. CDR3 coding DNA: TGTGCCAGTCGGGACAGGCCAAACTCTGAGACCCAGTACTTC. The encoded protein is CASRDRPNSETQYF.

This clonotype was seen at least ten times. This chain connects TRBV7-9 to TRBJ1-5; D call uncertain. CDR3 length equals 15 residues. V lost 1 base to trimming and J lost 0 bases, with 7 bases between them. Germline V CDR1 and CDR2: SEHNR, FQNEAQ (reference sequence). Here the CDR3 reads CASSLDSASNQPQHF. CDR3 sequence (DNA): TGTGCCAGCAGCTTAGACAGCGCTAGCAATCAGCCCCAGCATTTT.

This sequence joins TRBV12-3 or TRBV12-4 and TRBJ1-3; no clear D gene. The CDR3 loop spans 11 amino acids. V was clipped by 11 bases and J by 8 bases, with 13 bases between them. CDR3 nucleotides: TGTGCCTCGGGGATGGCTGACACCATATATTTT. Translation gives CASGMADTIYF.

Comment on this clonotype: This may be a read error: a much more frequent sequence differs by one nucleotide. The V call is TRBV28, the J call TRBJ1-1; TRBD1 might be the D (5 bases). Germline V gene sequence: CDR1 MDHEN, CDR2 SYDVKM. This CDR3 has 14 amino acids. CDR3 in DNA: TGTGCCAGCAGTTTACGCTTCAGGGCTAATGAAGCTCTCTTT. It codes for CASSLRFRANEALF.